This is a list of T cell receptor beta chains from one sample in a study of blood T cell repertoires in COVID-19. The repertoire was sequenced with immunoSEQ multiplex PCR; TCRdb's copy has only in-frame clones and lacks some. Of 150,000 or so clones in the sample, about 90% were seen once. Sequencing used peripheral blood. Receptors originate from a woman aged 60-75 years with acute or convalescent COVID-19. Both conserved end residues are part of each CDR3. D genes are given only for firm matches. The listing skips clone size in some rows; elsewhere it reads once, few, many or a size class.

d_call,clone_size,j_call,v_call,cdr3_aa,cdr3_nt
NA,NA,TRBJ1-2,TRBV19,CASYKNRNYGYTF,TGTGCCAGTTATAAAAACAGGAACTATGGCTACACCTTC
NA,NA,TRBJ1-5,TRBV14,CASSPHLEGPQHF,TGTGCCAGCAGCCCCCACCTAGAGGGGCCCCAGCATTTT
TRBD2,NA,TRBJ2-5,TRBV4-1,CASSQGSGLAGGRETQYF,TGCGCCAGCAGCCAAGGATCTGGACTAGCGGGGGGGCGGGAGACCCAGTACTTC
NA,NA,TRBJ2-5,TRBV5-1,CASSSFSEETQYF,TGCGCCAGCAGCTCCTTCAGCGAAGAGACCCAGTACTTC
NA,NA,TRBJ2-2,TRBV15,CATSTRQDTGELFF,TGTGCCACCAGCACCAGACAGGACACCGGGGAGCTGTTTTTT
TRBD1,NA,TRBJ2-5,TRBV28,CASSFPGQGKETQYF,TGTGCCAGCAGTTTTCCGGGACAGGGGAAAGAGACCCAGTACTTC
TRBD1,NA,TRBJ1-1,TRBV28,CATLGQGSSAEAFF,TGTGCCACCCTTGGACAGGGAAGTTCGGCAGAAGCTTTCTTT
TRBD1,NA,TRBJ2-1,TRBV5-1,CASSLGLGGTGDRDEQFF,TGCGCCAGCAGCTTGGGGTTAGGGGGGACAGGGGATAGGGATGAGCAGTTCTTC
TRBD1,NA,TRBJ1-1,TRBV6-6,CASSDGTGNTEAFF,TGTGCCAGCAGTGATGGGACAGGGAACACTGAAGCTTTCTTT
TRBD1,NA,TRBJ2-3,TRBV24-1,CATSAEQGYGTDTQYF,TGTGCCACCAGTGCCGAACAGGGGTACGGCACAGATACGCAGTATTTT
NA,NA,TRBJ1-5,TRBV4-3,CASSQDLGDRGNQPQHF,TGCGCCAGCAGCCAAGATTTGGGGGACCGGGGGAATCAGCCCCAGCATTTT
NA,NA,TRBJ2-3,TRBV5-1,CASTDSYTDTQYF,TGCGCCAGCACCGACTCTTACACAGATACGCAGTATTTT
TRBD1,NA,TRBJ1-3,TRBV28,CASSFPGQGSLNTIYF,TGTGCCAGCAGTTTCCCCGGACAGGGGAGCCTGAACACCATATATTTT
NA,once,TRBJ1-1,TRBV19,CASNLFGGAVNTEAFF,TGTGCCAGTAATCTTTTTGGGGGCGCGGTGAACACTGAAGCTTTCTTT
NA,NA,TRBJ1-4,TRBV7-2,CASSPFTTNEKLFF,TGTGCCAGCAGCCCCTTTACAACTAATGAAAAACTGTTTTTT
NA,NA,TRBJ2-7,TRBV4-1,CASSPDISDYEQYF,TGCGCCAGCAGCCCGGACATATCAGACTACGAGCAGTACTTC
NA,few,TRBJ2-7,TRBV7-9,CASSTPGLPLEQYF,TGTGCCAGCAGCACCCCAGGACTCCCTCTCGAGCAGTACTTC
TRBD1,NA,TRBJ1-1,TRBV2,CASSEQGAGNTEAFF,TGTGCCAGCAGTGAGCAGGGGGCTGGGAACACTGAAGCTTTCTTT
NA,NA,TRBJ1-1,TRBV7-9,CASSPLTGTTEAFF,TGTGCCAGCAGCCCCTTGACAGGTACCACTGAAGCTTTCTTT
NA,NA,TRBJ2-3,TRBV5-4,CASRGGLGITQGLDTQYF,TGTGCCAGCAGGGGGGGGCTGGGAATTACACAAGGTTTAGATACGCAGTATTTT
NA,NA,TRBJ2-6,TRBV7-3,CASSLTAGQGLSGANVLTF,TGTGCCAGCAGCTTAACCGCGGGGCAGGGACTCTCTGGGGCCAACGTCCTGACTTTC
NA,once,TRBJ1-2,TRBV28,CASSMQGLGYGYTF,TGTGCCAGCAGTATGCAGGGTCTGGGCTATGGCTACACCTTC
NA,NA,TRBJ2-5,TRBV6-6,CASSPASFRGETQYF,TGTGCCAGCAGTCCCGCGTCATTTCGGGGAGAGACCCAGTACTTC
NA,NA,TRBJ1-2,TRBV19,CASSTTGDRGYTF,TGTGCCAGTAGTACGACAGGTGACCGTGGCTACACCTTC
NA,NA,TRBJ1-6,TRBV10-2,CARARDYNSPLHF,TGCGCCAGGGCCCGGGACTATAATTCACCCCTCCACTTT
NA,NA,TRBJ1-5,TRBV19,CASSISGGNQPQHF,TGTGCCAGTAGTATATCAGGGGGCAATCAGCCCCAGCATTTT
NA,NA,TRBJ1-6,TRBV10-3,CAIRGGSNYYNSPLHF,TGTGCCATCAGGGGGGGAAGTAATTACTATAATTCACCCCTCCACTTT
TRBD1,once,TRBJ2-6,TRBV4-2,CASSLQGADQTGANVLTF,TGTGCCAGCAGCCTCCAGGGGGCCGACCAGACTGGGGCCAACGTCCTGACTTTC
TRBD1,NA,TRBJ1-5,TRBV29-1,CSVTGGNGNQPQHF,TGCAGCGTGACAGGGGGAAACGGCAATCAGCCCCAGCATTTT
TRBD2,NA,TRBJ2-5,TRBV5-6,CASSLLAGGPSGETQYF,TGTGCCAGCAGCTTGCTAGCGGGGGGGCCTAGCGGAGAGACCCAGTACTTC
TRBD1,once,TRBJ2-1,TRBV5-1,CASSLGTGGNEQFF,TGCGCCAGCAGCTTAGGGACAGGGGGCAATGAGCAGTTCTTC
NA,NA,TRBJ1-5,TRBV15,CATSPQGGNQPQHF,TGTGCCACCAGCCCACAGGGCGGCAATCAGCCCCAGCATTTT
NA,NA,TRBJ2-2,TRBV18,CASSPGLANTGELFF,TGTGCCAGCTCACCAGGCCTCGCGAACACCGGGGAGCTGTTTTTT
NA,NA,TRBJ1-5,TRBV19,CASSMAGVTGSNQPQHF,TGTGCCAGTAGTATGGCCGGCGTGACAGGCAGCAATCAGCCCCAGCATTTT
NA,NA,TRBJ1-1,TRBV11-2,CASSLRSRGGTEAFF,TGTGCCAGCAGCTTGAGGTCCCGTGGTGGCACTGAAGCTTTCTTT
NA,NA,TRBJ1-1,TRBV20-1,CSAPGGTEAFF,TGCAGTGCTCCTGGAGGAACTGAAGCTTTCTTT
TRBD1,NA,TRBJ1-4,TRBV11-1,CASSLRTGDNEKLFF,TGTGCCAGCAGCTTACGGACAGGGGATAATGAAAAACTGTTTTTT
NA,once,TRBJ1-1,TRBV4-2,CASSQGGMNTEAFF,TGTGCCAGCAGCCAGGGGGGTATGAACACTGAAGCTTTCTTT